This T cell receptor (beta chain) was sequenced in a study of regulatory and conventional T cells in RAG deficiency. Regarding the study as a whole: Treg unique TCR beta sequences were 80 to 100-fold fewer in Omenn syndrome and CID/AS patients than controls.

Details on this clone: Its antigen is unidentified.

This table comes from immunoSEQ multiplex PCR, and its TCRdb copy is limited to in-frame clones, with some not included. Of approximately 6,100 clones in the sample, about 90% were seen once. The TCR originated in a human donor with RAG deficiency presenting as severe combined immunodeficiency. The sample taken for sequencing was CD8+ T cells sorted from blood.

The CDR3 DNA follows: TGTGCCAGCAGCTTCCCCGGGGACACTGAAGCTTTCTTT. This translates into CASSFPGDTEAFF. The V call is TRBV28, the J call TRBJ1-1, with unresolved D. This CDR3 is 13 amino acids long. Germline CDR1 is MDHEN and CDR2 is SYDVKM. V was shortened by 6 bases and J by 3 bases, with 11 bases between the two germline ends.